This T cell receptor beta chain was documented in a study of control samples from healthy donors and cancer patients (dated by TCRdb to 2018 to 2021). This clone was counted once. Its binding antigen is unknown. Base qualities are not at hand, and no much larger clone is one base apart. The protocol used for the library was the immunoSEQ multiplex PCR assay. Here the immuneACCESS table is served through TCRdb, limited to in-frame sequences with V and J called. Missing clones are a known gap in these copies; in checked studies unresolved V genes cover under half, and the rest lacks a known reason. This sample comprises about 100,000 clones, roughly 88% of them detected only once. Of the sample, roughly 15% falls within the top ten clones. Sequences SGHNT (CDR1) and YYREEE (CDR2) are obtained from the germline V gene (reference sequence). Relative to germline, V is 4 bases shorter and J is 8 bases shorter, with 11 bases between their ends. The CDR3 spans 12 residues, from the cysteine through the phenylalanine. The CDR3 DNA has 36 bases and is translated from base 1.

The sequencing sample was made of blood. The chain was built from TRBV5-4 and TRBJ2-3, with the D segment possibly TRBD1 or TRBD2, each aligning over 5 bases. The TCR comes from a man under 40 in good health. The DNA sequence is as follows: TGTGCCAGCAGCCCCGGGGCCCTTACGCAGTATTTT. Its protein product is CASSPGALTQYF. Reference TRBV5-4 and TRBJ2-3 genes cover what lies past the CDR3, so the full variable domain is ETGVTQSPTHLIKTRGQQVTLRCSSQSGHNTVSWYQQALGQGPQFIFQYYREEENGRGNFPPRFSGLQFPNYSSELNVNALELDDSALYLCASSPGALTQYFGPGTRLTVL.